This T cell receptor (beta chain) was profiled in a study of T-cell memory formation after mild COVID-19. General study findings and limits: CD4/CD8 balance characterized clones contracting day 15 to 85, and CD4+ skew characterized later expanders. Several responding clones turned up in pre-infection memory, indicating that cross-reactive memory may have taken part. The study found contracting CD4+ clones mainly in CM and EM and contracting CD8+ clones in EMRA.

Barcoded TCR alpha and TCR beta cDNA libraries with UMIs came from 5'RACE using constant-segment primers. Each CDR3 protein is one row after TCRdb ran MiXCR on the 5' RACE reads. The sample shows roughly 340,000 distinct CDR3 sequences, approximately 16% of them seen only once. CDR1 and CDR2 (germline): MNHEY, SVGAGI. The CDR3 sequence is 13 residues long. Trimming removed 7 bases at V and 2 bases at J, with 11 bases between. This clonotype was detected a few times. No antigen is known for it. This TCR derives from a man between 18 and 29 years old who had mild COVID-19 (a few samples of this study predate the infection). Cell type and time point are not known. Sequencing input: PBMCs or a T cell subset sorted from them (not recorded which). The V call is TRBV6-5, the J call TRBJ1-2; D remains unclear. The CDR3 region has the DNA TGTGCCAGCAAGGGTCTGGGGAACTATGGCTACACCTTC. As protein: CASKGLGNYGYTF.